This is a list of T cell receptor beta chains from one sample in a study of blood T cell repertoires in COVID-19. Here immunoSEQ multiplex PCR was the method, and the copy in TCRdb shows in-frame clones only, minus some. The sample comprises 200,000 to 300,000 clones, around nine tenths of which are singletons, and approximately 1.5% rests with the top ten. The sample consisted of peripheral blood. These receptors came from a woman aged 55 to 70 who had recovered from COVID-19. The CDR3 runs from the conserved cysteine through the conserved F or W. Each record gives: J gene, V gene, CDR3 protein.

j_gene: TRBJ1-5; v_gene: TRBV19; CDR3aa: CASSIRGMEPQHF
j_gene: TRBJ1-2; v_gene: TRBV10-3; CDR3aa: CAISESPGGYTF
j_gene: TRBJ2-7; v_gene: TRBV11-2; CDR3aa: CASSLEDLGGRYEQYF
j_gene: TRBJ1-2; v_gene: TRBV27; CDR3aa: CASSLNLPLPGREVYTF
j_gene: TRBJ1-5; v_gene: TRBV5-1; CDR3aa: CASSYDGGQPQHF
j_gene: TRBJ1-1; v_gene: TRBV29-1; CDR3aa: CSVTTEPMNTEAFF
j_gene: TRBJ2-3; v_gene: TRBV5-1; CDR3aa: CASSGGAHKSTDTQYF
j_gene: TRBJ2-2; v_gene: TRBV18; CDR3aa: CASSMGPPMNTGELFF
j_gene: TRBJ1-1; v_gene: TRBV9; CDR3aa: CASSPGPNTEAFF
j_gene: TRBJ1-1; v_gene: TRBV6-1; CDR3aa: CASSEPGQGKNQAFF
j_gene: TRBJ1-4; v_gene: TRBV28; CDR3aa: CASKVGALEEKLFF
j_gene: TRBJ2-2; v_gene: TRBV7-2; CDR3aa: CASSLSAAGELFF
j_gene: TRBJ2-3; v_gene: TRBV4-3; CDR3aa: CASTPGTSGGGADTQYF
j_gene: TRBJ1-5; v_gene: TRBV18; CDR3aa: CASSPRQDFSNQPQHF
j_gene: TRBJ2-7; v_gene: TRBV5-6; CDR3aa: CASSLSIGEQYF
j_gene: TRBJ2-5; v_gene: TRBV5-1; CDR3aa: CASSLWTGATTQYF
j_gene: TRBJ2-7; v_gene: TRBV5-6; CDR3aa: CASSLSFAGSVQYF
j_gene: TRBJ2-1; v_gene: TRBV10-3; CDR3aa: CAISERGGPSSYNEQFF
j_gene: TRBJ2-1; v_gene: TRBV28; CDR3aa: CASSPGGSSYNEQFF
j_gene: TRBJ2-7; v_gene: TRBV4-2; CDR3aa: CASSQDDYLEQYF
j_gene: TRBJ2-3; v_gene: TRBV20-1; CDR3aa: CSASHTDTQYF
j_gene: TRBJ1-3; v_gene: TRBV7-8; CDR3aa: CASSSSPFTTGNTIYF
j_gene: TRBJ2-6; v_gene: TRBV24-1; CDR3aa: CATRRDRPSGANVLTF
j_gene: TRBJ1-1; v_gene: TRBV14; CDR3aa: CASSTLGGTEAFF
j_gene: TRBJ1-4; v_gene: TRBV3-1/TRBV3-2; CDR3aa: CASSQGIQGLRSEKLFF
j_gene: TRBJ1-3; v_gene: TRBV28; CDR3aa: CASQNSGNTIYF
j_gene: TRBJ1-1; v_gene: TRBV28; CDR3aa: CASDRWNTEAFF
j_gene: TRBJ1-3; v_gene: TRBV4-1; CDR3aa: CASSQVSISSGNTIYF
j_gene: TRBJ1-3; v_gene: TRBV19; CDR3aa: CASSLRGMGNTIYF
j_gene: TRBJ1-3; v_gene: TRBV3-1/TRBV3-2; CDR3aa: CASSHPGTGLSGNTIYF
j_gene: TRBJ2-5; v_gene: TRBV7-9; CDR3aa: CASSQDSQETQYF
j_gene: TRBJ2-7; v_gene: TRBV9; CDR3aa: CASSVLIGDTPYEQYF
j_gene: TRBJ2-1; v_gene: TRBV5-4; CDR3aa: CASSSGLAGNEQFF
j_gene: TRBJ1-1; v_gene: TRBV19; CDR3aa: CASSTPGQGNTEAFF
j_gene: TRBJ2-3; v_gene: TRBV6-5; CDR3aa: CASTRGAGDTQYF
j_gene: TRBJ2-4; v_gene: TRBV21-1; CDR3aa: CASSKVDYLAGRYKNIQYF
j_gene: TRBJ2-3; v_gene: TRBV5-4; CDR3aa: CASSSQSRASTDTQYF
j_gene: TRBJ1-2; v_gene: TRBV5-8; CDR3aa: CASHGQRTNYGYTF
j_gene: TRBJ2-3; v_gene: TRBV4-3; CDR3aa: CASSREDTDTQYF
j_gene: TRBJ2-7; v_gene: TRBV6-2/TRBV6-3; CDR3aa: CASSYRQGPKYEQYF
j_gene: TRBJ2-2; v_gene: TRBV11-3; CDR3aa: CASSQQGARTGELFF
j_gene: TRBJ2-3; v_gene: TRBV10-3; CDR3aa: CAISRDRGADTQYF